This T cell receptor beta chain is drawn from a study of blood T cell repertoires in COVID-19. Study context: Whether acute or convalescent, the COVID-19 samples came from the United States, Italy and Spain.

Sequencing was performed with immunoSEQ multiplex PCR; in TCRdb, only in-frame clones are kept and a portion is missing. The sample includes about 210,000 clones, about 91% seen only once; the top ten take 4% to 5.5%. Between the trimmed V and J ends, which lost 5 bases and 12 bases, there was a span of 17 bases. The CDR3 sequence is 13 residues long. Germline loops: CDR1 SGHVS, CDR2 FQNEAQ. The sample taken for sequencing was peripheral blood. The TCR sequence derives from a middle-aged woman with acute or convalescent COVID-19. This rearrangement joins TRBV7-8 to TRBJ2-1, with a tentative D call TRBD2 (5 bases). In DNA form, the CDR3 reads TGTGCCAGCAGCCCTGCGGTGAGGGATGCGCAGTTCTTC. Its translation is CASSPAVRDAQFF. The full variable domain, its missing parts supplied by reference TRBV7-8 and TRBJ2-1, is GAGVSQSPRYKVAKRGQDVALRCDPISGHVSLFWYQQALGQGPEFLTYFQNEAQLDKSGLPSDRFFAERPEGSVSTLKIQRTQQEDSAVYLCASSPAVRDAQFFGPGTRLTVL.